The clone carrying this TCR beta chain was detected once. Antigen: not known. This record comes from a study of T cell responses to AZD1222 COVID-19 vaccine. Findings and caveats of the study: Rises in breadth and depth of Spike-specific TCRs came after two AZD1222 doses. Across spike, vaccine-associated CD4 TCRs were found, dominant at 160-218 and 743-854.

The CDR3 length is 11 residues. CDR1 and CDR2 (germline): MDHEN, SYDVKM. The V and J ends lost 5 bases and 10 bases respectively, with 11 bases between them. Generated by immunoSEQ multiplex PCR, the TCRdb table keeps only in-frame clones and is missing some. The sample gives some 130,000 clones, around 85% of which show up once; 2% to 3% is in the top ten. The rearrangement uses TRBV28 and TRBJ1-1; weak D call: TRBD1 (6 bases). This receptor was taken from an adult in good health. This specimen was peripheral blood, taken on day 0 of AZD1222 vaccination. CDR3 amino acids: CASSVYRVAFF. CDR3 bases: TGTGCCAGCAGTGTCTACAGGGTAGCTTTCTTT.